What follows are 26 T cell receptor beta chains derived from one specimen sequenced in a study of control samples from healthy donors and cancer patients. Some clones are missing from TCRdb's copy, which holds only in-frame ones; the method was immunoSEQ multiplex PCR. The table records 55,000 to 85,000 clones, over 85% of them present only once. The sequenced sample consisted of PBMCs. The receptors here all came from a man in his fifties or sixties with lung cancer.

The chain has TRBV27 and TRBJ2-3; D might be TRBD2 (5 bases). This CDR3 is built from 14 residues. V lost 3 bases to trimming and J lost 2 bases, with 9 bases between them. CDR1 and CDR2 from the germline V gene are MNHEY and SMNVEV (reference sequence). The CDR3 DNA sequence: TGTGCCAGCAGTTTTGGAGGTTACACAGATACGCAGTATTTT. Its protein product is CASSFGGYTDTQYF.

This chain uses TRBV7-2 with TRBJ1-5; perhaps TRBD1 as D (5 bases). This CDR3 has 15 residues. V lost 2 bases to trimming and J lost 4 bases, with 12 bases between them. The germline CDR1 and CDR2 sequences are SGHTA and FQGNSA. CDR3: CASSLFGAGNQPQHF. CDR3 nucleotide sequence: TGTGCCAGCAGCTTATTTGGGGCCGGGAATCAGCCCCAGCATTTT.

This chain joins TRBV5-1 and TRBJ1-6, with 8 bases aligning to TRBD1. This CDR3 has 16 amino acids. J was trimmed by 11 bases and V by 0 bases; bases with no gene match: 10. Germline V lookup: CDR1 SGHRS, CDR2 YFSETQ. Here the CDR3 reads CASSLASTGVGAPLHF. The DNA of the CDR3 is TGCGCCAGCAGCTTGGCTTCGACAGGGGTGGGGGCACCCCTCCACTTT.

This chain connects TRBV7-9 to TRBJ2-3; D is perhaps TRBD2 (5 bases). Looked up from germline, CDR1 is SEHNR and CDR2 is FQNEAQ (reference sequence). Trimming stripped 4 bases from V and 5 bases from J, with 19 bases between. This CDR3 spans 16 amino acids. The CDR3 sequence is CASSSRGLALVDTQYF. The CDR3 DNA sequence: TGTGCCAGCAGCTCGAGAGGGCTAGCATTGGTAGATACGCAGTATTTT.

CDR3 DNA sequence: TGTGCCAGCAGCTCAGGTATCGAGCAGTTCTTC. As protein: CASSSGIEQFF. The rearrangement links TRBV7-9 to TRBJ2-1; D unresolved. V was pared by 4 bases and J by 10 bases, with 8 bases between. This CDR3 spans 11 amino acids. The V gene's germline CDR1 is SEHNR and CDR2 FQNEAQ (reference sequence).

The V call is TRBV7-2, the J call TRBJ1-5; D is unresolved. From germline, CDR1 is SGHTA and CDR2 FQGNSA. This CDR3 has 14 residues. Trimming pared 1 base from V and 5 bases from J, leaving 9 bases between. The CDR3 loop reads CASSLGLGYQPQHF. The CDR3 nucleotides read TGTGCCAGCAGCTTAGGGCTTGGCTATCAGCCCCAGCATTTT.

The gene calls are TRBV2 and TRBJ2-7; 8 bases line up with TRBD1. Germline CDR1 is SNHLY and CDR2 is FYNNEI. V was clipped by 7 bases and J by 12 bases; unmatched bases: 11. The CDR3 is made up of 12 amino acids. CDR3 sequence (DNA): TGTGCCAGCACGCAGGGGGCGCGGGTTTGGTACGTC. Translated, it gives CASTQGARVWYV.

The V call is TRBV24-1, the J call TRBJ2-2, with a tentative D call TRBD1 (6 bases). Trimming took 9 bases from V and 0 from J, leaving 10 bases between them. CDR1 KGHDR and CDR2 SFDVKD come from the germline V gene. This CDR3 is 14 amino acids long. The CDR3 region is CATGGQSNTGELFF. The CDR3 DNA reads as TGTGCCACCGGTGGACAGTCGAACACCGGGGAGCTGTTTTTT.

The CDR3 here is CASSVLQGTGSSTDTQYF. The CDR3 DNA is TGTGCCAGCAGCGTTCTCCAGGGGACAGGCTCTAGCACAGATACGCAGTATTTT. The genes are TRBV9 and TRBJ2-3, with TRBD1 identical over 8 bases. V was pared by 2 bases and J by 0 bases, with 11 bases of the junction left unmatched. Germline-derived CDR1 and CDR2 are SGDLS and YYNGEE. This CDR3 contains 18 residues.

This chain uses TRBV2 with TRBJ2-5; no clear D. The length of the CDR3 is 12 residues. Per the germline V gene, CDR1 is SNHLY and CDR2 is FYNNEI. Trimming left V 2 bases short and J 4 bases short, with 5 bases between. The CDR3 sequence: CASSEFLETQYF. Here the CDR3 DNA reads TGTGCCAGCAGTGAATTCCTAGAGACCCAGTACTTC.

This chain joins TRBV11-2 and TRBJ1-4; TRBD1 agrees at 7 bases. CDR1 SGHAT and CDR2 FQNNGV come from the germline V gene. There are 13 residues in the CDR3. With V trimmed by 4 bases and J by 7 bases, 3 bases remained unmatched. CDR3 sequence reads: CASSSRDSEKLFF. The CDR3 coding sequence is TGTGCCAGCAGCTCCCGGGACAGTGAAAAACTGTTTTTT.

In this sample, this clone turned up a few times. The V call is TRBV2, the J call TRBJ1-5, with D possibly being TRBD1 (6 bases). V was cut by 8 bases and J by 6 bases, with 20 bases left in between. This CDR3 contains 15 residues. Per germline, CDR1 SNHLY and CDR2 FYNNEI. As DNA, the CDR3 is TGTGCCAGCGGGGCGCAGGGGTCACAAGTTCAGCCCCAGCATTTT. Protein: CASGAQGSQVQPQHF.

The chain employs TRBV5-1 and TRBJ1-1; D possibly corresponds to TRBD1 (6 bases). The CDR3 contains 15 residues. Germline V gene data show CDR1 as SGHRS and CDR2 as YFSETQ. V was trimmed by 4 bases and J by 6 bases, leaving 19 bases between them. The CDR3 is CASSTGNTGFAEAFF. CDR3 coding DNA: TGCGCCAGCAGCACGGGAAATACAGGGTTCGCTGAAGCTTTCTTT.

The genes are TRBV27 and TRBJ1-1; TRBD1 might be the D (5 bases). Trimming took 5 bases from V and 2 from J, leaving 9 bases between them. Germline CDR1 is MNHEY and CDR2 is SMNVEV (reference sequence). The CDR3 is 13 residues long. The CDR3 region is CASSLGLNTEAFF. CDR3 DNA: TGTGCCAGCAGTCTGGGACTCAACACTGAAGCTTTCTTT.

This clone was observed a few times. V gene TRBV12-3 or TRBV12-4 combines with J gene TRBJ1-5; D not certain. V lost 2 bases to trimming and J lost 6 bases, with 5 bases between them. This CDR3 spans 12 amino acids. CDR3 nucleotide sequence: TGTGCCAGCAGTTTAATGGGTCAGCCCCAGCATTTT. Encoded protein: CASSLMGQPQHF.

The rearrangement links TRBV5-1 to TRBJ2-7; 8 bases agree with TRBD1. The CDR3 sequence is 13 residues long. J gave up 3 bases and V 7 bases, and 6 bases lay outside the gene matches. Per the germline V gene, CDR1 is SGHRS and CDR2 is YFSETQ. CDR3 protein: CASSGTGGYEQYF. DNA for the CDR3: TGCGCCAGCTCCGGGACAGGAGGCTACGAGCAGTACTTC.

This clone was seen only once. V and J are TRBV3-1 (or the pseudogene TRBV3-2) and TRBJ2-1, with D tentatively TRBD1 (6 bases). V was pared by 6 bases and J by 5 bases, with 11 bases between. The CDR3 spans 13 residues. CDR1 LGHDT and CDR2 YNNKEL come from the germline V gene (reference sequence). CDR3 protein: CASRNQGNNEQFF. Written as DNA, the CDR3 is TGTGCCAGCAGGAATCAGGGGAACAATGAGCAGTTCTTC.

This chain connects TRBV6-5 to TRBJ1-3, with 10 bases that match TRBD1. Germline trimming cut 2 bases from V and 2 bases from J; bases unmatched to any gene: 3. CDR3 length equals 16 residues. Looked up from germline, CDR1 is MNHEY and CDR2 is SVGAGI. The chain's CDR3 is CASSYDDRGPGNTIYF. The CDR3 bases are TGTGCCAGCAGTTACGACGACAGGGGGCCTGGAAACACCATATATTTT.

The chain carries TRBV5-1 and TRBJ1-2; possibly TRBD1 for D (5 bases). V lost 0 bases and J 4 bases, leaving 10 bases between the germline ends. Germline assignment: CDR1 SGHRS and CDR2 YFSETQ. The CDR3 sequence is 14 residues long. The DNA of the CDR3 is TGCGCCAGCAGCTTGGTGACAGACCTCTATGGCTACACCTTC. It translates to CASSLVTDLYGYTF.

The chain employs TRBV6-5 and TRBJ1-2; D is uncertain. In germline, CDR1 is MNHEY, CDR2 SVGAGI. The CDR3 consists of 14 residues. V was trimmed by 0 bases and J by 5 bases, leaving 10 bases between them. The CDR3 here is CASSYSGDSYGYTF. The CDR3 bases are TGTGCCAGCAGTTACTCTGGTGACTCGTATGGCTACACCTTC.

This sequence joins TRBV15 and TRBJ1-5; a weak D match, TRBD1 (6 bases). There are 15 residues in the CDR3. Looked up from germline, CDR1 is LNHNV and CDR2 is YYDKDF (reference sequence). V lost 0 bases, J lost 6 bases, and 12 bases lay in between. CDR3 bases: TGTGCCACCAGCAGAGATACTACAGGGTCTCAGCCCCAGCATTTT. It yields the protein CATSRDTTGSQPQHF. The full variable domain, in which reference TRBV15 and TRBJ1-5 provide the parts outside the CDR3, is DAMVIQNPRYQVTQFGKPVTLSCSQTLNHNVMYWYQQKSSQAPKLLFHYYDKDFNNEADTPDNFQSRRPNTSFCFLDIRSPGLGDTAMYLCATSRDTTGSQPQHFGDGTRLSIL.

The V and J genes are TRBV5-4 and TRBJ1-2; D unclear. V dropped 1 base and J dropped 4 bases, with 11 bases sitting between them. Per the germline V gene, CDR1 is SGHNT and CDR2 is YYREEE (reference sequence). The CDR3 covers 14 residues. The CDR3 bases are TGTGCCAGCAGCTTGTCTTTGGGAAGCTATGGCTACACCTTC. It codes for CASSLSLGSYGYTF.

The chain is built from TRBV4-1 and TRBJ1-1; no clear D. The CDR3 contains 15 residues. CDR1 is MGHRA, CDR2 YSYEKL, per germline. V gave up 0 bases and J gave up 4 bases, with 12 bases separating them. The CDR3 loop is CASSQDDGRGTEAFF. The CDR3 DNA reads TGCGCCAGCAGCCAAGATGACGGCCGGGGCACTGAAGCTTTCTTT.

The chain employs TRBV25-1 and TRBJ1-2; weak D call: TRBD1 (5 bases). The CDR3 has 14 amino acids. Trimming stripped 3 bases from V and 4 bases from J, with 12 bases between. CDR1 is MGHDK and CDR2 is SYGVNS in the germline V gene. In DNA form, the CDR3 reads TGTGCCAGCAGTGACCTCAGACAGCCCTATGGCTACACCTTC. Protein sequence: CASSDLRQPYGYTF.

This clone was found once. The chain combines TRBV6-4 with TRBJ1-6; D unresolved. The germline CDR1 and CDR2 sequences are MRHNA and SNTAGT. CDR3 length: 14 residues. Trimming left V 4 bases short and J 4 bases short, with 8 bases between. CDR3 sequence reads: CASSAGSYNSPLHF. The CDR3 nucleotides are TGTGCCAGCAGTGCCGGTAGTTATAATTCACCCCTCCACTTT.

The gene calls are TRBV29-1 and TRBJ2-7; possibly TRBD1 for D (5 bases). Trimming shortened V by 4 bases and J by 6 bases, and 13 bases separated the two germline ends. The CDR3 length is 12 residues. Germline lookup yields CDR1 SQVTM and CDR2 ANQGSEA. The DNA of the CDR3 is TGCAGCGTTGCATTTACAGGTACCGAGCAGTACTTC. Its protein product is CSVAFTGTEQYF.